Listed below are T cell receptor beta chains from one sample, sequenced in a study of T-cell memory formation after mild COVID-19. TCRdb used MiXCR to reprocess the 5' RACE reads, holding one entry per CDR3 protein. This table has approximately 190,000 distinct CDR3 sequences, 15% to 20% appearing once. Specimen: PBMCs or a T cell subset sorted from them (not recorded which). The receptors were gathered from an adult woman who had mild COVID-19 (a few samples of this study predate the infection). Cell type and time point are not known. Each CDR3 is given with its conserved first and last residue. The D gene is left open where the match is weak. Clone size appears in some rows only: once, few, many, or a class for an expanded clone.

TRBV20-1	TRBJ2-1	TRBD2	.	TGCAGTGCTAGAGATCCGGGGAGGGGTGACAATGAGCAGTTCTTC	CSARDPGRGDNEQFF
TRBV18	TRBJ2-1	TRBD2	.	TGTGCCAGCTCACCACGGGCAGCGGGGGGGCCCAATGAGCAGTTCTTC	CASSPRAAGGPNEQFF
TRBV7-2	TRBJ1-4	TRBD1	.	TGTGCCAGCAGCACCACAGGGGGCGCTTACGAAAAACTGTTTTTT	CASSTTGGAYEKLFF
TRBV9	TRBJ2-7	.	.	TGTGCCAGCAGCGTAAATGACTACGAGCAGTACTTC	CASSVNDYEQYF
TRBV4-2	TRBJ2-2	TRBD2	.	TGTGCCAGCAGCCAGGGGCCTGGGACTAGCGGCAAACCGGGGGAGCTGTTTTTT	CASSQGPGTSGKPGELFF
TRBV12-3/TRBV12-4	TRBJ1-5	.	.	TGTGCCAGCAGTTTTCTCCTACGGGGAAATCAGCCCCAGCATTTT	CASSFLLRGNQPQHF
TRBV7-9	TRBJ1-1	.	.	TGTGCCAGCAGCCCCCGTTTGAACACTGAAGCTTTCTTT	CASSPRLNTEAFF
TRBV3-1	TRBJ2-5	.	many	TGTGCCAGCAGCCTGACAGGTAGAGAGACCCAGTACTTC	CASSLTGRETQYF
TRBV6-5	TRBJ1-2	TRBD1	.	TGTGCCAGCAGTTCCCTGGGACAGGGGTATGGCTACACCTTC	CASSSLGQGYGYTF
TRBV12-3/TRBV12-4	TRBJ2-2	.	medium-sized	TGTGCCAGCAGTTTATGGGGGAGTGGAACCGGGGAGCTGTTTTTT	CASSLWGSGTGELFF
TRBV5-1	TRBJ2-3	TRBD2	.	TGCGCCAGCAGCCCAGGACTAGCGGGGGGCTCCCCCACAGATACGCAGTATTTT	CASSPGLAGGSPTDTQYF